One and the same sample provided the 30 T cell receptor beta chains below, sequenced in a study of blood T cell repertoires in COVID-19. The protocol was immunoSEQ multiplex PCR, while the TCRdb copy is restricted to in-frame clones and leaves out a portion. Among under 400,000 clones listed, approximately 86% were seen once. Sequencing used PBMCs or T cells enriched from blood (not recorded which). These receptors were obtained from a woman in her thirties or forties with acute COVID-19.

The V call is TRBV19, the J call TRBJ1-1; TRBD1 aligns across 7 bases. The junction had 3 bases not matched to a gene; V was cut back by 5 bases and J by 0 bases. This CDR3 comprises 14 residues. CDR1 is LNHDA, CDR2 SQIVND, per germline (reference sequence). CDR3 protein: CASSVQGMNTEAFF. The CDR3 DNA reads as TGTGCCAGTAGTGTACAGGGGATGAACACTGAAGCTTTCTTT.

This chain uses TRBV4-2 with TRBJ1-2; D ambiguous. Germline lookup yields CDR1 LGHNA and CDR2 YNFKEQ. The CDR3 totals 15 residues. Trimming removed 0 bases at V and 6 bases at J, with 14 bases between. CDR3 in amino acids: CASSQDLNTSDGYTF. In DNA, the CDR3 is TGTGCCAGCAGCCAAGATCTTAACACATCCGATGGCTACACCTTC.

This chain uses TRBV6-1 with TRBJ1-3; D gene uncertain. Germline V gives CDR1 MNHNS, CDR2 SASEGT. There are 15 residues in the CDR3. V was pared by 3 bases and J by 3 bases, with 12 bases between. CDR3 bases: TGTGCCAGCAGTGACCGGGAGAAGCGTGGAAACACCATATATTTT. Translating gives CASSDREKRGNTIYF.

The chain joins TRBV7-9 to TRBJ1-2; 11 nucleotides agree with TRBD1. V trimming: 0 bases; J trimming: 4 bases; junction bases outside the gene matches: 4. Germline assignment: CDR1 SEHNR and CDR2 FQNEAQ (reference sequence). CDR3 length: 16 amino acids. The chain's CDR3 is CASSLAQGQGGYGYTF. CDR3 sequence (DNA): TGTGCCAGCAGCTTAGCCCAGGGACAGGGGGGCTATGGCTACACCTTC.

The CDR3 region has the DNA TGTGCCAGTAGTATCTCAGGGGTTGGAGCTTTCTTT. Protein sequence: CASSISGVGAFF. The chain carries TRBV19 and TRBJ1-1; the D gene is possibly TRBD1 (6 bases). V dropped 3 bases and J dropped 10 bases, with 12 bases sitting between them. CDR1 and CDR2 (germline): LNHDA, SQIVND (reference sequence). The CDR3 loop spans 12 amino acids.

In nucleotides, the CDR3 is TGCGCCAGCAGCTCGGACAGCCCGAACACTGAAGCTTTCTTT. This gives the protein CASSSDSPNTEAFF. The chain couples TRBV5-1 to TRBJ1-1, with D perhaps TRBD1 (6 bases). V gave up 3 bases and J gave up 1 base, with 10 bases separating them. CDR3 length: 14 amino acids. The germline CDR1 and CDR2 sequences are SGHRS and YFSETQ. Full variable domain (remainder filled in from reference TRBV5-1 and TRBJ1-1): KAGVTQTPRYLIKTRGQQVTLSCSPISGHRSVSWYQQTPGQGLQFLFEYFSETQRNKGNFPGRFSGRQFSNSRSEMNVSTLELGDSALYLCASSSDSPNTEAFFGQGTRLTVV.

This clone was seen a single time. The J gene is TRBJ1-5, the V gene TRBV28, with 9 bases matching TRBD1. V was clipped by 2 bases and J by 2 bases; unmatched bases: 4. The germline gives CDR1 MDHEN, CDR2 SYDVKM. The CDR3 sequence is 16 residues long. CDR3 loop: CASSLRWTGGNQPQHF. For the CDR3, the DNA is TGTGCCAGCAGTTTAAGATGGACAGGGGGCAATCAGCCCCAGCATTTT.

This chain connects TRBV2 to TRBJ1-1; weak D call: TRBD1 (5 bases). The CDR3 is 15 residues long. Per the germline V gene, CDR1 is SNHLY and CDR2 is FYNNEI. V gave up 1 base and J gave up 3 bases, with 12 bases separating them. CDR3 region: CASSEGVAGHTEAFF. The CDR3 nucleotides are TGTGCCAGCAGTGAAGGGGTCGCAGGGCACACTGAAGCTTTCTTT. The variable domain in full, completed from reference TRBV2 and TRBJ1-1, reads EPEVTQTPSHQVTQMGQEVILRCVPISNHLYFYWYRQILGQKVEFLVSFYNNEISEKSEIFDDQFSVERPDGSNFTLKIRSTKLEDSAMYFCASSEGVAGHTEAFFGQGTRLTVV.

The chain links TRBV15 to TRBJ2-3; no clear D gene. Trimming stripped 1 base from V and 4 bases from J, with 9 bases between. Germline V gene sequence: CDR1 LNHNV, CDR2 YYDKDF (reference sequence). This CDR3 spans 14 amino acids. The CDR3 DNA follows: TGTGCCACCAGCAGAGTACTTGCGGCAGATACGCAGTATTTT. Translating gives CATSRVLAADTQYF.

This clone was counted once. This chain connects TRBV19 to TRBJ1-3; tentatively, D is TRBD1 (5 bases). CDR1 LNHDA and CDR2 SQIVND come from the germline V gene (reference sequence). The CDR3 extends over 15 amino acids. V was pared by 9 bases and J by 1 base, with 16 bases between. The CDR3 is CASRGRGESGNTIYF. DNA for the CDR3: TGTGCCAGCCGCGGGCGGGGGGAATCTGGAAACACCATATATTTT.

The V gene is TRBV28, the J gene TRBJ1-1; no clear D. V gave up 6 bases and J gave up 1 base, with 18 bases separating them. The CDR3 has 16 amino acids. Germline V CDR1 and CDR2: MDHEN, SYDVKM. The CDR3 reads CASRAYFAGSNTEAFF. The CDR3 nucleotides read TGTGCCAGCAGGGCCTATTTCGCGGGTTCGAACACTGAAGCTTTCTTT.

V gene TRBV2 combines with J gene TRBJ1-5; D call uncertain. Per germline, CDR1 SNHLY and CDR2 FYNNEI. Trimming took off 1 base at V and 9 bases at J, with 7 bases between the two ends. The length of the CDR3 is 12 residues. CDR3: CASSEVGGPQHF. The CDR3 bases are TGTGCCAGCAGTGAAGTGGGAGGGCCCCAGCATTTT. The entire variable domain, with the rest obtained from reference TRBV2 and TRBJ1-5, is as follows: EPEVTQTPSHQVTQMGQEVILRCVPISNHLYFYWYRQILGQKVEFLVSFYNNEISEKSEIFDDQFSVERPDGSNFTLKIRSTKLEDSAMYFCASSEVGGPQHFGDGTRLSIL.

V is TRBV3-1 (or the pseudogene TRBV3-2) and J is TRBJ1-3, with a weak D call TRBD1 (5 bases). Germline-derived CDR1 and CDR2 are LGHDT and YNNKEL (reference sequence). The V end was cut by 4 bases, the J end by 5 bases, with 9 bases between. The CDR3 runs 13 residues. CDR3: CASSPGPRNTIYF. CDR3 sequence (DNA): TGTGCCAGCAGCCCAGGGCCGCGAAACACCATATATTTT.

The CDR3 reads CASSPRPGAEAFF. Here the CDR3 DNA reads TGTGCCAGCTCACCAAGACCAGGGGCTGAAGCTTTCTTT. The chain couples TRBV18 to TRBJ1-1; D possibly corresponds to TRBD1 (6 bases). The CDR3 sequence is 13 residues long. CDR1 and CDR2 from the germline V gene are KGHSH and LQKENI. Trimming pared 2 bases from V and 6 bases from J, leaving 10 bases between.

The V gene is TRBV28, the J gene TRBJ2-7, with TRBD2 matching 8 bases. This CDR3 contains 15 residues. The germline gives CDR1 MDHEN, CDR2 SYDVKM. Trimming took 4 bases from V and 4 from J; bases not matched to a gene: 9. The CDR3 region is CASSSPGTSSYEQYF. The DNA for the CDR3 is TGTGCCAGCAGTTCCCCCGGGACTAGTTCGTACGAGCAGTACTTC.

The J gene is TRBJ1-1, the V gene TRBV2; maybe TRBD1 (6 bases). CDR1 is SNHLY and CDR2 is FYNNEI in the germline V gene. The length of the CDR3 is 16 residues. The V gene lost 6 bases and the J gene lost 0 bases, with 17 bases spanning the gap. The CDR3 bases are TGTGCCAGCAGGGGGATGGACAGACTAATGAACACTGAAGCTTTCTTT. Translated, it gives CASRGMDRLMNTEAFF.

The chain links TRBV4-3 to TRBJ2-1; possibly TRBD1 for D (6 bases). There are 14 residues in the CDR3. V lost 2 bases and J 6 bases, leaving 11 bases between the germline ends. Per germline, CDR1 LGHNA and CDR2 YSLEER. CDR3 coding DNA: TGCGCCAGCAGCCAAACACCCAGGGGCAATGAGCAGTTCTTC. This codes for CASSQTPRGNEQFF.

The sample holds one count of this clone. This chain links TRBV28 with TRBJ1-2; 9 bases fit TRBD1. This CDR3 is built from 14 residues. The germline gives CDR1 MDHEN, CDR2 SYDVKM. J gave up 3 bases and V 6 bases, and 5 bases lay outside the gene matches. The CDR3 sequence: CASRTGGGDYGYTF. The CDR3 DNA follows: TGTGCCAGCAGAACAGGGGGCGGGGACTATGGCTACACCTTC.

The genes are TRBV18 and TRBJ1-3; D is unresolved. The CDR3 is 15 amino acids. The germline CDR1 and CDR2 sequences are KGHSH and LQKENI. Trimming cost V 0 bases and J 9 bases, with 15 bases left between them. The CDR3 loop is CASSPPGQDLGTIYF. The CDR3, as DNA: TGTGCCAGCTCACCACCGGGCCAGGATCTCGGCACCATATATTTT. Looking up the rest from reference TRBV18 and TRBJ1-3 gives the full variable domain: NAGVMQNPRHLVRRRGQEARLRCSPMKGHSHVYWYRQLPEEGLKFMVYLQKENIIDESGMPKERFSAEFPKEGPSILRIQQVVRGDSAAYFCASSPPGQDLGTIYFGEGSWLTVV.

The chain recombines TRBV5-1 with TRBJ2-1; unclear D gene. Between the trimmed V and J ends, which lost 4 bases and 2 bases, there was a span of 16 bases. The CDR3 is made up of 16 amino acids. Germline-derived CDR1 and CDR2 are SGHRS and YFSETQ. The chain's CDR3 is CASSTALVVTYNEQFF. Written as DNA, the CDR3 is TGCGCCAGCAGCACCGCCCTAGTGGTAACCTACAATGAGCAGTTCTTC.

This clone was counted between two and nine times. The chain is built from TRBV28 and TRBJ1-4, with TRBD1 as a possible D gene (5 bases). Germline loops: CDR1 MDHEN, CDR2 SYDVKM. CDR3 length: 16 residues. Trimming took 0 bases from V and 4 from J, leaving 12 bases between them. As DNA, the CDR3 is TGTGCCAGCAGTTTATGGAGTCAGGGTGATAATGAAAAACTGTTTTTT. Translation: CASSLWSQGDNEKLFF.

V usage is TRBV19 and J usage is TRBJ2-5; TRBD2 agrees at 9 bases. The CDR3 contains 20 residues. V was clipped by 5 bases and J by 1 base; unmatched bases: 20. CDR1 and CDR2 from the germline V gene are LNHDA and SQIVND (reference sequence). The CDR3 spells CASSASQRLADKKVQETQYF. CDR3 sequence (DNA): TGTGCCAGTAGTGCCTCTCAGAGACTAGCGGACAAGAAGGTCCAAGAGACCCAGTACTTC. Full variable domain (remainder filled in from reference TRBV19 and TRBJ2-5): DGGITQSPKYLFRKEGQNVTLSCEQNLNHDAMYWYRQDPGQGLRLIYYSQIVNDFQKGDIAEGYSVSREKKESFPLTVTSAQKNPTAFYLCASSASQRLADKKVQETQYFGPGTRLLVL.

The chain employs TRBV5-6 and TRBJ1-5; TRBD1 might be the D (5 bases). Germline V lookup: CDR1 SGHDT, CDR2 YYEEEE. The CDR3 runs 16 residues. V was clipped by 0 bases and J by 3 bases, with 13 bases between them. The CDR3 region has the DNA TGTGCCAGCAGCTTGGGGGCAGGGTTTAACAATCAGCCCCAGCATTTT. It is translated as CASSLGAGFNNQPQHF.

The rearrangement joins TRBV28 to TRBJ1-1, with D tentatively TRBD1 (5 bases). Looked up from germline, CDR1 is MDHEN and CDR2 is SYDVKM. V was trimmed by 5 bases and J by 11 bases, leaving 15 bases between them. The CDR3 is 12 residues long. CDR3 DNA sequence: TGTGCCAGCAGTCCGACAGTCAAGTCGGCTTTCTTT. It specifies CASSPTVKSAFF.

The V call is TRBV11-1, the J call TRBJ2-3; the match to TRBD1 covers 8 bases. Trimming took 4 bases from V and 3 from J; bases not matched to a gene: 3. This CDR3 is built from 14 residues. CDR1 is SGHAT and CDR2 is FQDESV in the germline V gene (reference sequence). The CDR3 region is CASSYRGVTDTQYF. The CDR3 DNA sequence: TGTGCCAGCAGCTACAGGGGGGTGACAGATACGCAGTATTTT.

This chain joins TRBV19 and TRBJ1-1; 8 bases match TRBD1. The CDR3 has 14 amino acids. Trimming removed 7 bases from V and 0 bases from J; junction bases left unmatched: 4. Germline V CDR1 and CDR2: LNHDA, SQIVND (reference sequence). CDR3 coding DNA: TGTGCCAGTACCCGACAGGGGATGAACACTGAAGCTTTCTTT. This translates into CASTRQGMNTEAFF.

The rearrangement joins TRBV5-4 to TRBJ2-2, with TRBD2 as a possible D gene (5 bases). Germline CDR1 and CDR2: SGHNT and YYREEE (reference sequence). This CDR3 comprises 15 residues. Trimming left V 4 bases short and J 4 bases short, with 14 bases between. CDR3 DNA: TGTGCCAGCAGCATCCTAGCAGCAGTCACCGGGGAGCTGTTTTTT. Protein product: CASSILAAVTGELFF.

This rearrangement joins TRBV19 to TRBJ2-1, with 10 bases aligning to TRBD1. Germline CDR1 reads LNHDA; CDR2 reads SQIVND (reference sequence). The CDR3 is 16 residues long. V lost 3 bases, J lost 5 bases, and 7 bases stayed unmatched. The CDR3 bases are TGTGCCAGTAGTATGGGTCGGGGACAGGGGAACAATGAGCAGTTCTTC. It translates to CASSMGRGQGNNEQFF.

The chain carries TRBV5-1 and TRBJ2-7; 7 positions match TRBD2. Germline CDR1 reads SGHRS; CDR2 reads YFSETQ. The ends lost 4 bases at V and 0 bases at J; junction bases unmatched: 10. This CDR3 has 16 amino acids. CDR3 in DNA: TGCGCCAGCAGCATTGGGGCGACGGGGGGCTCCTACGAGCAGTACTTC. As protein: CASSIGATGGSYEQYF.

The chain's CDR3 is CATRGESNQPQHF. The CDR3 bases are TGTGCCACACGGGGTGAGAGCAATCAGCCCCAGCATTTT. The genes are TRBV10-3 and TRBJ1-5; no definite D call. Germline V gives CDR1 ENHRY, CDR2 SYGVKD. The CDR3 runs 13 residues. V was trimmed by 10 bases and J by 1 base, leaving 11 bases between them.